This TCR beta chain was profiled in a study of blood T cell repertoires in COVID-19. Study as a whole: Donors in the United States, Italy and Spain gave samples during acute or convalescent COVID-19. Sample material is recorded as cDNA or gDNA derived from T cells, B-cell-depleted T cells, or PBMCs.

Per the original methods: Researchers report that nucleated cell counts were estimated from reference gene primer amplification. Measured with immunoSEQ multiplex PCR; TCRdb has only the in-frame clones, and not every one. V, J and clone size are those of that table, while D and trimming were read from the DNA. The repertoire includes roughly 200,000 clones, about 79% of them detected once, and 13% sits in the top ten. Per the germline V gene, CDR1 is SGHVS and CDR2 is FNYEAQ. The CDR3 sequence is 14 residues long. J lost 4 bases, V lost 5 bases, and 3 bases had no gene match. The sample was peripheral blood. The chain employs TRBV7-6 and TRBJ2-5; 11 positions match TRBD2. The clonotype was recovered from a human donor in a cohort sampled during active COVID-19. The CDR3 region has the DNA TGTGCCAGCAGCAAGGGGACTAGCGGAGAGACCCAGTACTTC. Translating gives CASSKGTSGETQYF.